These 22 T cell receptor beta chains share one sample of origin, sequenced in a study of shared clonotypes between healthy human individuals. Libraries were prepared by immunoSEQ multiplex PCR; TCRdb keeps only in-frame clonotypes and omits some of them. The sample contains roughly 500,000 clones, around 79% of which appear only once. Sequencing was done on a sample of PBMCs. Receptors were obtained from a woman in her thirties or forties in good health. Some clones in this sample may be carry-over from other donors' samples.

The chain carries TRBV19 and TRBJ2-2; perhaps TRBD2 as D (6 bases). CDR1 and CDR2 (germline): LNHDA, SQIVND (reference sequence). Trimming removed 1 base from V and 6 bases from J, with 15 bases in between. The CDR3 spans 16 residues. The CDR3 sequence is CASSIGGGNLAGELFF. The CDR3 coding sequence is TGTGCCAGTAGTATAGGTGGCGGGAATCTCGCCGGGGAGCTGTTTTTT.

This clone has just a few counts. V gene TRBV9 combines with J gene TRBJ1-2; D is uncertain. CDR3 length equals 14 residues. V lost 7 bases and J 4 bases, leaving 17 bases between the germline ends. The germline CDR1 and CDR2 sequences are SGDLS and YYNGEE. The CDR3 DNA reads TGTGCCAGCGCCGCCCGAGGTTTCCCCTATGGCTACACCTTC. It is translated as CASAARGFPYGYTF. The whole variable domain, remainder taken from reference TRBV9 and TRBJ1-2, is DSGVTQTPKHLITATGQRVTLRCSPRSGDLSVYWYQQSLDQGLQFLIQYYNGEERAKGNILERFSAQQFPDLHSELNLSSLELGDSALYFCASAARGFPYGYTFGSGTRLTVV.

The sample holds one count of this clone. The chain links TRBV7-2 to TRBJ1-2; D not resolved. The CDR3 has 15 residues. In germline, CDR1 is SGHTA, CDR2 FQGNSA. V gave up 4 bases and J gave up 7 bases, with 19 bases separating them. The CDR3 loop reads CASSSSTVLTSGYTF. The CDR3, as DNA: TGTGCCAGCAGCTCGTCGACGGTCCTAACTTCTGGCTACACCTTC.

Written as DNA, the CDR3 is TGTGCCAGCAGCTCCCACGGGACCGCCAACACCGGGGAGCTGTTTTTT. Translating it yields CASSSHGTANTGELFF. The chain has TRBV7-3 and TRBJ2-2, with D perhaps matching TRBD1 or TRBD2 (5 bases each). Germline CDR1 reads SGHTA; CDR2 reads FQGTGA. The CDR3 is made up of 16 amino acids. The V end was cut by 4 bases, the J end by 2 bases, with 14 bases between.

CDR3 bases: TGTGCCAGCAGTGAGGCAGGTAGCGGGACATTCCAAGAGACCCAGTACTTC. It is translated as CASSEAGSGTFQETQYF. The chain uses TRBV25-1 and TRBJ2-5; the match to TRBD2 covers 8 bases. With V trimmed by 3 bases and J by 1 base, 10 bases remained unmatched. The CDR3 covers 17 residues. Germline assignment: CDR1 MGHDK and CDR2 SYGVNS.

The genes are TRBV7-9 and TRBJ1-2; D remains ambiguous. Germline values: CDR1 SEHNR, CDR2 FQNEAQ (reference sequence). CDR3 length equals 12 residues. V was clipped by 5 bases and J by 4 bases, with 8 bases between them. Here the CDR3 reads CASSPGAYGYTF. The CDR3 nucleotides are TGTGCCAGCAGCCCCGGAGCCTATGGCTACACCTTC.

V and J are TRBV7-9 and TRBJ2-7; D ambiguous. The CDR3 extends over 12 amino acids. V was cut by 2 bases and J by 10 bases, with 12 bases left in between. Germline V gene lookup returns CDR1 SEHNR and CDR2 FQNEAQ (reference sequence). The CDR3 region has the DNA TGTGCCAGCAGCTTACAAGACTCCCCCCAGTACTTC. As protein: CASSLQDSPQYF.

CDR3 amino acids: CASSVDGREPQHF. CDR3 DNA: TGCGCCAGCAGCGTCGACGGGAGGGAGCCCCAGCATTTT. This rearrangement joins TRBV5-1 to TRBJ1-5; D uncertain. CDR3 length equals 13 residues. The V gene lost 4 bases and the J gene lost 8 bases, with 13 bases spanning the gap. Germline V gene sequence: CDR1 SGHRS, CDR2 YFSETQ.

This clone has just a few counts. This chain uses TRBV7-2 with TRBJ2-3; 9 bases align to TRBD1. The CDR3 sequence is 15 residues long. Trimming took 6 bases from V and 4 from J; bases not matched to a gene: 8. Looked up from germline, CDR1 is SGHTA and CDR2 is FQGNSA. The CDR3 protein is CASSTTGGLSDTQYF. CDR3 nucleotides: TGTGCCAGCAGTACTACAGGGGGCTTGTCAGATACGCAGTATTTT. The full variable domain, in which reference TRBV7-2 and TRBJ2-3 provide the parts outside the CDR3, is GAGVSQSPSNKVTEKGKDVELRCDPISGHTALYWYRQSLGQGLEFLIYFQGNSAPDKSGLPSDRFSAERTGGSVSTLTIQRTQQEDSAVYLCASSTTGGLSDTQYFGPGTRLTVL.

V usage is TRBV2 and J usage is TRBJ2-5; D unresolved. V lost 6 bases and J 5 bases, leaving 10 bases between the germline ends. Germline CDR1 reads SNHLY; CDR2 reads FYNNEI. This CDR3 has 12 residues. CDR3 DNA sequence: TGTGCCAGCAGCTTTACCGTGGAGACCCAGTACTTC. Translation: CASSFTVETQYF.

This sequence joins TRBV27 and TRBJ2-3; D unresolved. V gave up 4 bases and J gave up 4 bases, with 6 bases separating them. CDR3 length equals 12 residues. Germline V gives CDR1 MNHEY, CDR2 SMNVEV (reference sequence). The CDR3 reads CASSSGPDTQYF. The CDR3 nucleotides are TGTGCCAGCAGTTCCGGCCCAGATACGCAGTATTTT.

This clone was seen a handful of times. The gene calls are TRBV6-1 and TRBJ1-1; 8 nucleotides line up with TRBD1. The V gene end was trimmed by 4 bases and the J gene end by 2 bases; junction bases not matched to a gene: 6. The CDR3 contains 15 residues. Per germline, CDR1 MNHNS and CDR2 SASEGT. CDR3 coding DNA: TGTGCCAGCAGTGCCAGACAGGGGATAAACACTGAAGCTTTCTTT. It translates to CASSARQGINTEAFF.

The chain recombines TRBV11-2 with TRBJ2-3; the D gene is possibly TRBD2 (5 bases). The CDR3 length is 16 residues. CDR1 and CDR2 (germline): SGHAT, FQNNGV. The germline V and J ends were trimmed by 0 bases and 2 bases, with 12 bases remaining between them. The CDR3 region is CASSLEGRVPTDTQYF. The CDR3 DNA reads TGTGCCAGCAGCTTAGAAGGGCGGGTCCCCACAGATACGCAGTATTTT.

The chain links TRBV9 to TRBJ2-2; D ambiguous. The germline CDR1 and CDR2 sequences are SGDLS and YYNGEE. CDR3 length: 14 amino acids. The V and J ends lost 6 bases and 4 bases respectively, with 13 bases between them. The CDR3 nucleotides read TGTGCCAGCATGAAGGCCCCGGGCACCGGGGAGCTGTTTTTT. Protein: CASMKAPGTGELFF.

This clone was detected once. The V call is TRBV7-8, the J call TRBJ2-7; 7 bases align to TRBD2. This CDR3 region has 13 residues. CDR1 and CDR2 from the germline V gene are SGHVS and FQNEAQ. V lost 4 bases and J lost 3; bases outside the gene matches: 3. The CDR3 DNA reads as TGTGCCAGCAGCTCTAGCGGTTACTACGAGCAGTACTTC. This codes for CASSSSGYYEQYF.

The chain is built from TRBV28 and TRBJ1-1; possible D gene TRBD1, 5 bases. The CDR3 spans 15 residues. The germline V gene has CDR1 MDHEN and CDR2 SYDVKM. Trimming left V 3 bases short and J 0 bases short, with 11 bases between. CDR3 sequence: CASSFRALMNTEAFF. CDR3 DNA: TGTGCCAGCAGTTTCAGGGCTTTAATGAACACTGAAGCTTTCTTT.

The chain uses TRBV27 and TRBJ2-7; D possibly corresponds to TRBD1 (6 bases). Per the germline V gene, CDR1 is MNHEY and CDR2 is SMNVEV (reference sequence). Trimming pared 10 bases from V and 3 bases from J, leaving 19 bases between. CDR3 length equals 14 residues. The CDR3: CATKFRGQGYEQYF. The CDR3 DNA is TGTGCCACCAAGTTTCGGGGACAAGGCTACGAGCAGTACTTC.

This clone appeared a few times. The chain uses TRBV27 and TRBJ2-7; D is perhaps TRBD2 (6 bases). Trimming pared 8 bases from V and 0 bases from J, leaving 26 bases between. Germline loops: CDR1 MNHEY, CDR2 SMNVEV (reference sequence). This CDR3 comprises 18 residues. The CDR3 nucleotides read TGTGCCAGCGGCCTCGGGGACCTCCTAGCGTACCTCTCCTACGAGCAGTACTTC. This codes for CASGLGDLLAYLSYEQYF.

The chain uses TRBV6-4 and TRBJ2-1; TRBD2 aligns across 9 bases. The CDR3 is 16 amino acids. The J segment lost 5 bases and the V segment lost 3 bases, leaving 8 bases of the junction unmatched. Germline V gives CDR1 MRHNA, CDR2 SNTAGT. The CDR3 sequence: CASSEGETSGHNEQFF. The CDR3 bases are TGTGCCAGCAGTGAAGGGGAGACTAGCGGCCACAATGAGCAGTTCTTC.

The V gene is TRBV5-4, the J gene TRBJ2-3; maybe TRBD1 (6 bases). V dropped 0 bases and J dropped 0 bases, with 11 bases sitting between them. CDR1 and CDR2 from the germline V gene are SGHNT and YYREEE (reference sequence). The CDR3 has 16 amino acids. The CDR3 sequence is CASSLARGHSTDTQYF. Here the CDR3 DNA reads TGTGCCAGCAGCTTGGCCCGGGGACACAGCACAGATACGCAGTATTTT. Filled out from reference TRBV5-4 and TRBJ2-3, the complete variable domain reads ETGVTQSPTHLIKTRGQQVTLRCSSQSGHNTVSWYQQALGQGPQFIFQYYREEENGRGNFPPRFSGLQFPNYSSELNVNALELDDSALYLCASSLARGHSTDTQYFGPGTRLTVL.

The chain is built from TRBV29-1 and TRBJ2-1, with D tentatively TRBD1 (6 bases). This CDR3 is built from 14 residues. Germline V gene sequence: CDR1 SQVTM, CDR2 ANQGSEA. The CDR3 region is CRVERDTIYNEQFF. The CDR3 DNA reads TGCAGGGTGGAACGGGACACCATTTACAATGAGCAGTTCTTC.

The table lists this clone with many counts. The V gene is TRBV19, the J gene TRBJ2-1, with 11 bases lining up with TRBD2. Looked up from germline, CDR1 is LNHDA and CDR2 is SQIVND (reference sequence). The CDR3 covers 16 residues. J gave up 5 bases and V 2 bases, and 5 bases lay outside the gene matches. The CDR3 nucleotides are TGTGCCAGTAGTATACTAGCGGGAGGTGGGAACAATGAGCAGTTCTTC. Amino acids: CASSILAGGGNNEQFF.